The 20 T cell receptor beta chains listed next were all sequenced from one sample in a study of blood T cell repertoires in COVID-19. Sequencing used immunoSEQ multiplex PCR; TCRdb keeps in-frame clones, though not all of them. The sample records about 250,000 clones, 65% to 90% being singletons. The sequenced sample was PBMCs or T cells enriched from blood (not recorded which). These receptors originate from a woman in her forties or fifties with acute COVID-19.

V usage is TRBV5-4 and J usage is TRBJ2-1, with TRBD2 matching 12 bases. V gave up 2 bases and J gave up 6 bases; unmatched junction bases: 3. The germline V gene has CDR1 SGHNT and CDR2 YYREEE (reference sequence). This CDR3 is 15 amino acids long. Written as DNA, the CDR3 is TGTGCCAGCAGCTTACTGACTAGCGGGGGCAATGAGCAGTTCTTC. It translates to CASSLLTSGGNEQFF.

The chain is built from TRBV6-5 and TRBJ1-1, with a weak D call TRBD1 (6 bases). Germline V gene data show CDR1 as MNHEY and CDR2 as SVGAGI. The CDR3 totals 14 residues. The V end lost 5 bases, the J end lost 5 bases, and 15 bases lay between the germline ends. CDR3 coding DNA: TGTGCCAGCAGTCAACCAGGGGCTCCGACTGAAGCTTTCTTT. This gives the protein CASSQPGAPTEAFF.

The chain joins TRBV19 to TRBJ2-1; 10 nucleotides agree with TRBD2. Trimming cost V 6 bases and J 2 bases; bases outside gene matches: 19. In germline, CDR1 is LNHDA, CDR2 SQIVND (reference sequence). There are 20 residues in the CDR3. The CDR3 loop reads CASRDREMSGGAGTYNEQFF. The CDR3 nucleotides read TGTGCCAGTAGGGACAGGGAGATGAGCGGGGGGGCCGGCACCTACAATGAGCAGTTCTTC.

The V gene is TRBV18, the J gene TRBJ1-5; D is perhaps TRBD1 (6 bases). Germline values: CDR1 KGHSH, CDR2 LQKENI. The CDR3 is 15 residues long. V shed 4 bases and J shed 1 base, with 11 bases lying between them. CDR3 protein: CASSLNQGSNQPQHF. For the CDR3, the DNA is TGTGCCAGCTCACTGAATCAGGGGAGCAATCAGCCCCAGCATTTT. The full variable domain, in which reference TRBV18 and TRBJ1-5 provide the parts outside the CDR3, is NAGVMQNPRHLVRRRGQEARLRCSPMKGHSHVYWYRQLPEEGLKFMVYLQKENIIDESGMPKERFSAEFPKEGPSILRIQQVVRGDSAAYFCASSLNQGSNQPQHFGDGTRLSIL.

The table lists this clone with a count of one. This CDR3 is CASSQDRRGQGYTF. Written as DNA, the CDR3 is TGCGCCAGCAGCCAAGATCGGAGGGGGCAAGGCTACACCTTC. This sequence joins TRBV4-1 and TRBJ1-2; 7 bases map to TRBD1. The CDR3 contains 14 residues. J lost 8 bases, V lost 0 bases, and 6 bases had no gene match. CDR1 MGHRA and CDR2 YSYEKL come from the germline V gene.

Of note for this clone: The same CDR3 arises from other DNA sequences in this sample as well. The chain uses TRBV18 and TRBJ1-5, with no clear D. V was pared by 2 bases and J by 4 bases, with 6 bases between. This CDR3 has 13 residues. CDR1 and CDR2 (germline): KGHSH, LQKENI. CDR3 nucleotide sequence: TGTGCCAGCTCACCAGGAGGGAATCAGCCCCAGCATTTT. The encoded protein is CASSPGGNQPQHF.

The rearrangement joins TRBV18 to TRBJ1-4, with D possibly TRBD1 on 6 matching bases. With 7 bases removed from V and 3 bases from J, the gap between germline ends came to 12 bases. Germline values: CDR1 KGHSH, CDR2 LQKENI. The CDR3 contains 14 residues. The CDR3 DNA follows: TGTGCCAGCTTACTAGGACAGTCTAATGAAAAACTGTTTTTT. Translation: CASLLGQSNEKLFF.

The V and J genes are TRBV11-2 and TRBJ1-2; tentative D call: TRBD1 (5 bases). This CDR3 is 13 amino acids long. Trimming left V 0 bases short and J 7 bases short, with 9 bases between. The germline CDR1 and CDR2 sequences are SGHAT and FQNNGV. This chain's CDR3 is CASSLDGRGGYTF. In DNA form, the CDR3 reads TGTGCCAGCAGCTTAGATGGGAGGGGTGGCTACACCTTC.

The rearrangement uses TRBV7-2 and TRBJ1-1; TRBD1 agrees at 8 bases. The CDR3 contains 15 residues. Per germline, CDR1 SGHTA and CDR2 FQGNSA. V was clipped by 4 bases and J by 1 base; unmatched bases: 5. CDR3 in amino acids: CASSYPDRANTEAFF. CDR3 sequence (DNA): TGTGCCAGCAGCTATCCGGACAGGGCGAACACTGAAGCTTTCTTT.

This clone was counted between two and nine times. This sequence joins TRBV3-1 (or the pseudogene TRBV3-2) and TRBJ2-1; a possible D gene is TRBD2 (6 bases). Germline V gene data show CDR1 as LGHDT and CDR2 as YNNKEL (reference sequence). The CDR3 runs 16 residues. Trimming removed 2 bases at V and 7 bases at J, with 18 bases between. The CDR3 loop is CASSQIRSLARNEQFF. CDR3 sequence (DNA): TGTGCCAGCAGCCAAATTCGGTCCCTAGCGAGGAATGAGCAGTTCTTC.

The J gene is TRBJ2-1, the V gene TRBV7-9, with TRBD2 matching 13 bases. The CDR3 spans 16 residues. Germline lookup yields CDR1 SEHNR and CDR2 FQNEAQ (reference sequence). The ends lost 5 bases at V and 7 bases at J; junction bases unmatched: 8. CDR3 amino acids: CASSPRGTSGINEQFF. The CDR3 nucleotides are TGTGCCAGCAGCCCCCGCGGGACTAGCGGGATAAATGAGCAGTTCTTC.

The chain couples TRBV6-5 to TRBJ2-2, with a tentative D call TRBD1 (6 bases). Germline V gene sequence: CDR1 MNHEY, CDR2 SVGAGI. The CDR3 spans 15 residues. Trimming shortened V by 6 bases and J by 1 base, and 12 bases separated the two germline ends. DNA for the CDR3: TGTGCCAGCAGACGACCGGGACAGAACACCGGGGAGCTGTTTTTT. It translates to CASRRPGQNTGELFF.

The V gene is TRBV29-1, the J gene TRBJ1-1, with 7 nucleotides matching TRBD1. This CDR3 is 14 amino acids long. The trim removed 4 bases at V and 0 bases at J, leaving 5 bases unmatched. The germline CDR1 and CDR2 sequences are SQVTM and ANQGSEA. The CDR3 DNA sequence: TGCAGCGTTGCGGGACAGCTCATGAACACTGAAGCTTTCTTT. Its protein product is CSVAGQLMNTEAFF.

The J gene is TRBJ1-5, the V gene TRBV3-1 (or the pseudogene TRBV3-2); possibly TRBD1 for D (6 bases). This CDR3 spans 15 amino acids. Trimming pared 0 bases from V and 7 bases from J, leaving 13 bases between. Germline CDR1 and CDR2: LGHDT and YNNKEL (reference sequence). As DNA, the CDR3 is TGTGCCAGCAGCCAAGAAGGCAGGGGTCGACAGCCCCAGCATTTT. Protein sequence: CASSQEGRGRQPQHF.

This clone came up once. This chain links TRBV10-3 with TRBJ2-3, with TRBD1 matching over 9 bases. CDR1 and CDR2 (germline): ENHRY, SYGVKD. Losses at the gene ends were 7 bases for V and 6 bases for J; bases not matched to a gene: 5. The CDR3 spans 13 residues. The CDR3 loop reads CAITGQGSDTQYF. The CDR3 DNA reads as TGTGCCATCACGGGACAGGGTTCCGATACGCAGTATTTT.

V and J are TRBV19 and TRBJ1-2; D remains unclear. V was cut by 2 bases and J by 4 bases, with 17 bases left in between. Germline V gene sequence: CDR1 LNHDA, CDR2 SQIVND (reference sequence). The CDR3 runs to 16 residues. The CDR3 DNA sequence: TGTGCCAGTAGTATATCCCACATTGGTGCCAGCTATGGCTACACCTTC. This translates into CASSISHIGASYGYTF.

The rearrangement links TRBV29-1 to TRBJ2-7, with TRBD1 matching 8 bases. V dropped 4 bases and J dropped 6; count of bases not matched to a gene: 8. The CDR3 consists of 13 residues. Germline lookup yields CDR1 SQVTM and CDR2 ANQGSEA. This CDR3 reads CSVVPGQAGEQYF. The CDR3 DNA sequence: TGCAGCGTTGTTCCGGGACAGGCTGGCGAGCAGTACTTC.

This clone was observed a handful of times. The chain carries TRBV25-1 and TRBJ1-1; 7 positions agree with TRBD1. The CDR3 is 13 amino acids. Germline V gives CDR1 MGHDK, CDR2 SYGVNS. V was clipped by 5 bases and J by 3 bases; unmatched bases: 3. CDR3: CASSSTGYTEAFF. The CDR3 DNA sequence: TGTGCCAGCAGTTCGACAGGGTACACTGAAGCTTTCTTT.

This clone was recorded once. The V and J genes are TRBV19 and TRBJ2-1; 8 bases line up with TRBD2. CDR1 is LNHDA and CDR2 is SQIVND in the germline V gene (reference sequence). V shed 6 bases, J shed 4 bases, and the junction held 14 bases outside the gene matches. The CDR3 length is 17 residues. This CDR3 reads CASSLILGAGVYNEQFF. The CDR3 bases are TGTGCCAGTAGCCTCATTTTAGGAGCGGGGGTTTACAATGAGCAGTTCTTC.

The V call is TRBV18, the J call TRBJ1-5; D is ambiguous. There are 14 residues in the CDR3. Germline loops: CDR1 KGHSH, CDR2 LQKENI. Trimming cost V 3 bases and J 0 bases, with 6 bases left between them. This chain's CDR3 is CASSPGYSNQPQHF. CDR3 coding DNA: TGTGCCAGCTCACCCGGTTATAGCAATCAGCCCCAGCATTTT.